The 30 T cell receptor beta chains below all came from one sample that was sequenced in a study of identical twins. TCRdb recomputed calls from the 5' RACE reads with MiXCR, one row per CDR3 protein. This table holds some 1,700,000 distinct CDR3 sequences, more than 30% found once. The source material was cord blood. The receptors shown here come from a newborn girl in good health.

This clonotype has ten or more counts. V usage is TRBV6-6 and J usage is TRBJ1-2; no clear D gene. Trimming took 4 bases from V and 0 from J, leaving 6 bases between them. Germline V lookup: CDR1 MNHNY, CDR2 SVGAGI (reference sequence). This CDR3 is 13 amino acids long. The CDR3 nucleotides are TGTGCCAGCAGTTTCACACCTAACTATGGCTACACCTTC. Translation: CASSFTPNYGYTF.

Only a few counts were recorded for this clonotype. CDR3 amino acids: CASSEALRGGGTDTQYF. The CDR3 DNA follows: TGTGCCAGCAGTGAAGCGCTTCGGGGCGGGGGGACAGATACGCAGTATTTT. V and J are TRBV2 and TRBJ2-3; 8 nucleotides match TRBD2. The CDR3 extends over 17 amino acids. Germline trimming cut 0 bases from V and 3 bases from J; bases unmatched to any gene: 8. CDR1 and CDR2 (germline): SNHLY, FYNNEI.

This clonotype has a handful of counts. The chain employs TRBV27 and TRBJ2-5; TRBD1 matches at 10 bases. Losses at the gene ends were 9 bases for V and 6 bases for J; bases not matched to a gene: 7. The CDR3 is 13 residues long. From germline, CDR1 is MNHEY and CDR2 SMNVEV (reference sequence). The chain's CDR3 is CASKDRGVQTQYF. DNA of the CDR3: TGTGCCAGTAAGGACAGGGGGGTTCAGACCCAGTACTTC.

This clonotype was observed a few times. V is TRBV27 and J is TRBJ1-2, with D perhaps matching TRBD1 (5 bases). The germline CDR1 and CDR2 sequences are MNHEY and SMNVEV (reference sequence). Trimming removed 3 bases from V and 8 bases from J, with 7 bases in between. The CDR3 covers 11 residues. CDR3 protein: CASSFHRGYTF. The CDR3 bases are TGTGCCAGCAGTTTCCACAGGGGCTACACCTTC.

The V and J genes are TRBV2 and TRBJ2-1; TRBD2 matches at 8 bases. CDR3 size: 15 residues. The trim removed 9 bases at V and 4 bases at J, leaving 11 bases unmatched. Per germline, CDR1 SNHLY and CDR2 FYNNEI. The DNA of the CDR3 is TGTGCCAGTTCAGGTAGCGGGGCTGCGTACAATGAGCAGTTCTTC. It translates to CASSGSGAAYNEQFF.

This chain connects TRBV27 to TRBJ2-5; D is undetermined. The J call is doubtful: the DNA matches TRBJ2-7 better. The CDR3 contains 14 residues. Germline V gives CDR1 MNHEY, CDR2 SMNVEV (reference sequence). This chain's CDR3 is CASSSQGNHYEQYF. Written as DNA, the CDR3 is TGTGCCAGCAGTTCCCAAGGAAACCACTACGAGCAGTACTTC.

The CDR3 coding sequence is TGCAGCGTGAGGACAGTGAACACTGAAGCTTTCTTT. Protein product: CSVRTVNTEAFF. The V gene is TRBV29-1, the J gene TRBJ1-1, with D maybe TRBD1 (6 bases). This CDR3 has 12 residues. Trimming removed 6 bases from V and 0 bases from J, with 8 bases in between. The germline V gene has CDR1 SQVTM and CDR2 ANQGSEA.

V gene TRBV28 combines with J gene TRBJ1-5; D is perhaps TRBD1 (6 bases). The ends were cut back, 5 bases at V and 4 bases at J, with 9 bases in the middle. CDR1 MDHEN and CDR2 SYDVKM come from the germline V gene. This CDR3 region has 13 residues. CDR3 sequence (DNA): TGTGCCAGCAGTGACAGGATTAATCAGCCCCAGCATTTT. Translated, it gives CASSDRINQPQHF.

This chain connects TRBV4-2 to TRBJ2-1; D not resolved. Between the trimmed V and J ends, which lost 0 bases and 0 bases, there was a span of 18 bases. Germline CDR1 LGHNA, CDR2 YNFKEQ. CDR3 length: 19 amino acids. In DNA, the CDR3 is TGTGCCAGCAGCCAAGATCGCATTGGGCTTCGAAGCTCCTACAATGAGCAGTTCTTC. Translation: CASSQDRIGLRSSYNEQFF.

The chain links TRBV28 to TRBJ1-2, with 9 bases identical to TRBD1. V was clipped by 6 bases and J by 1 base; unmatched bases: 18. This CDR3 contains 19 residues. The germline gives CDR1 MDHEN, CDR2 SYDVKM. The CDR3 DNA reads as TGTGCCAGCAGCACACCTTCCGGGACAGGGCGCCCATTTAACTATGGCTACACCTTC. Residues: CASSTPSGTGRPFNYGYTF.

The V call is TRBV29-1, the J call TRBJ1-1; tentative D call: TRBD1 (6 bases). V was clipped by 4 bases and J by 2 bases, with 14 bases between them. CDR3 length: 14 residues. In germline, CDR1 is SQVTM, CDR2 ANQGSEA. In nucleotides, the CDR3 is TGCAGCGTTGCCGTCGGGACACCTAACACTGAAGCTTTCTTT. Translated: CSVAVGTPNTEAFF.

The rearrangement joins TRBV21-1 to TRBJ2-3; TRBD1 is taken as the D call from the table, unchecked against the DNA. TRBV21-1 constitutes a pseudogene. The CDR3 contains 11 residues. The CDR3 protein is CAGDRGDTQYF. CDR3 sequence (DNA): TGTGCCGGAGATAGGGGAGATACGCAGTATTTT.

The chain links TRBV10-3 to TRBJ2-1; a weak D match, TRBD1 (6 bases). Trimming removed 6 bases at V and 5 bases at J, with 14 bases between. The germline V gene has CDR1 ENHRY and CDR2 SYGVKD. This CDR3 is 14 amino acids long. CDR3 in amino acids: CAIRGAIPHNEQFF. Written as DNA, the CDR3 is TGTGCCATCAGGGGGGCCATACCCCACAATGAGCAGTTCTTC.

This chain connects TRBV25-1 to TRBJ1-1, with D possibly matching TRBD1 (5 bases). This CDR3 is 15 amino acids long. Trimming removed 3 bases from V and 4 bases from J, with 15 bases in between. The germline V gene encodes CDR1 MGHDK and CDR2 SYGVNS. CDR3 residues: CASSDHRSWGTEAFF. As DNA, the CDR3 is TGTGCCAGCAGTGACCACAGGAGTTGGGGCACTGAAGCTTTCTTT.

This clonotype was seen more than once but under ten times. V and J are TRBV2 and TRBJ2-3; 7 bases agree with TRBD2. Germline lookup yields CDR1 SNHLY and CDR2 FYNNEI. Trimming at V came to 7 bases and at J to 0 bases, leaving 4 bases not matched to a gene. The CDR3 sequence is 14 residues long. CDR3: CASTTSASTDTQYF. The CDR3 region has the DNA TGTGCCAGCACCACTAGCGCAAGCACAGATACGCAGTATTTT.

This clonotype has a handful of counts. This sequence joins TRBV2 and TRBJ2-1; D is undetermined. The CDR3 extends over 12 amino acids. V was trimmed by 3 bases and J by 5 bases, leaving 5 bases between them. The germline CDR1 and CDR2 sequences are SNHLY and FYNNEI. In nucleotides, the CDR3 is TGTGCCAGCAGTGATCTAAACAATGAGCAGTTCTTC. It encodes CASSDLNNEQFF.

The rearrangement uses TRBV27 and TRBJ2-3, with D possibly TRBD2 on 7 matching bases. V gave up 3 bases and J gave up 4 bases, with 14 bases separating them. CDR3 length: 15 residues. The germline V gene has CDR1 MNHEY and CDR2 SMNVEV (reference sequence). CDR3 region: CASSFLRGGPDTQYF. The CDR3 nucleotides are TGTGCCAGCAGTTTTCTAAGGGGGGGCCCAGATACGCAGTATTTT.

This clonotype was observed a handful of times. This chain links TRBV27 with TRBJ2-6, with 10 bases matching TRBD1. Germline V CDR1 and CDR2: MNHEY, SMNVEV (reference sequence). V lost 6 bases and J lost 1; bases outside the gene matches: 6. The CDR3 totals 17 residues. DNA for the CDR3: TGTGCCAGCAGCCCGGGACAGGGGATTTCTGGGGCCAACGTCCTGACTTTC. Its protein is CASSPGQGISGANVLTF.

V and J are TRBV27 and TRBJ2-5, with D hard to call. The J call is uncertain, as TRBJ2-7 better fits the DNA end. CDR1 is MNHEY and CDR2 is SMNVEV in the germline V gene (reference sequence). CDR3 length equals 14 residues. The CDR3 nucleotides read TGTGCCAGCAGTTTAGCCAGCGCCCGCTACGAGCAGTACTTC. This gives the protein CASSLASARYEQYF.

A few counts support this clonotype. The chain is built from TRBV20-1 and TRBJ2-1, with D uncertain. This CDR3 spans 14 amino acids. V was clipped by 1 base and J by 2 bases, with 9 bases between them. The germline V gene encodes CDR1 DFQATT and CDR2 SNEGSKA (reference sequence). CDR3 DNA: TGCAGTGCTAGAGGGAAGCAGGCCTACAATGAGCAGTTCTTC. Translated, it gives CSARGKQAYNEQFF.

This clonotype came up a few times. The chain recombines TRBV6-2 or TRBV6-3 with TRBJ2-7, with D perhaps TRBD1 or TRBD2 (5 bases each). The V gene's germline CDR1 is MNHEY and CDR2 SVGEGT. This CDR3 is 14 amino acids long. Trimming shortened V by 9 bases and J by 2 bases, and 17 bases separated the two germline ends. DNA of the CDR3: TGTGCCAGTCTTGATGGGGACGGCCCCTACGAGCAGTACTTC. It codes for CASLDGDGPYEQYF.

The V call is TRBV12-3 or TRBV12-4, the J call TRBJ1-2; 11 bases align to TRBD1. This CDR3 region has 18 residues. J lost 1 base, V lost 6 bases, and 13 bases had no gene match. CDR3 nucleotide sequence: TGTGCCAGCAGCTTAAACCCCAGGACAGGGGGCAATAACTATGGCTACACCTTC. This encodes CASSLNPRTGGNNYGYTF.

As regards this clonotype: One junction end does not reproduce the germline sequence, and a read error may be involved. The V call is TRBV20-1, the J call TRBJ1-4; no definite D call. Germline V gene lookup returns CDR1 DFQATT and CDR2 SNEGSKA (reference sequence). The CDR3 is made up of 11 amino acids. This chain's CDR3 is CSARYGEKLFF. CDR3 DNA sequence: TGTAGTGCTAGATATGGGGAAAAACTGTTTTTT.

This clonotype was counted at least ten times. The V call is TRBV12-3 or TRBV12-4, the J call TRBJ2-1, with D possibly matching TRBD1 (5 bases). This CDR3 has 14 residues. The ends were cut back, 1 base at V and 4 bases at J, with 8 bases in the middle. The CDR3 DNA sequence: TGTGCCAGCAGTTTAGAAGGGGTTTACAATGAGCAGTTCTTC. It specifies CASSLEGVYNEQFF.

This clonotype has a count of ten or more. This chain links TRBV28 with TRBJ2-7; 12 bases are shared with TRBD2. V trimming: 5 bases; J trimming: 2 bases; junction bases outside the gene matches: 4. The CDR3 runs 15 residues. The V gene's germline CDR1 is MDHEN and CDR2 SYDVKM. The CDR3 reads CASSTSSGRAYEQYF. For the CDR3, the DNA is TGTGCCAGCAGTACCTCTAGCGGGAGGGCCTACGAGCAGTACTTC.

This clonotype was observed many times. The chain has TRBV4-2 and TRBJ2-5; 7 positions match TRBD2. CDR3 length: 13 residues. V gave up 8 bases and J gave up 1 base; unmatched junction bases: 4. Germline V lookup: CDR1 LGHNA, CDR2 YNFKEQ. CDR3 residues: CASGSSGQETQYF. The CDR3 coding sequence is TGTGCCAGCGGTTCTAGCGGCCAAGAGACCCAGTACTTC.

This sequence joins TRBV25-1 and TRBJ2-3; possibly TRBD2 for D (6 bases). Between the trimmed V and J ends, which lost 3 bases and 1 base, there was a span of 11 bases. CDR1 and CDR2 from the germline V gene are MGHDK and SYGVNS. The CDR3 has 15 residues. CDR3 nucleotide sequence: TGTGCCAGCAGTGATTGGCGGGGTCGCACAGATACGCAGTATTTT. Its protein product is CASSDWRGRTDTQYF.

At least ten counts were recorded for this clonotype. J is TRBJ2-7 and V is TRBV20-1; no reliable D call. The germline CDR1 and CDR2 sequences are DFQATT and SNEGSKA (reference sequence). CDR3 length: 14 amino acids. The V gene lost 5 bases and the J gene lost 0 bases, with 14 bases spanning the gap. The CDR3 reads CSAPTGSSSYEQYF. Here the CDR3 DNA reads TGCAGTGCTCCGACTGGTTCCAGCTCCTACGAGCAGTACTTC.

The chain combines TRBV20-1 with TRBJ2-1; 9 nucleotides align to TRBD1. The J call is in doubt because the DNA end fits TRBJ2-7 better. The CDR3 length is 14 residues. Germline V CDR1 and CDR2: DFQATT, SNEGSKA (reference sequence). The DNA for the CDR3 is TGCAGTGCCATCCGGGACAGGGTTTACAATGAGCAGTACTTC. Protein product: CSAIRDRVYNEQYF.

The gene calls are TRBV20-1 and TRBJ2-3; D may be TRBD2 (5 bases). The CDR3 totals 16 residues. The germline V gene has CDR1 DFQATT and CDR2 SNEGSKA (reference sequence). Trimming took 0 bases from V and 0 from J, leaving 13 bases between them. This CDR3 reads CSARDLQRYSTDTQYF. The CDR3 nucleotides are TGCAGTGCTAGAGATTTACAGCGGTATAGCACAGATACGCAGTATTTT.